The next 21 T cell receptor beta chains were all read from a single sample in a study of vaccination and CD4 T cells after COVID-19. The Oncomine TCR Beta short-read assay generated sequence data from the DNA of cultured CD4+ T cells. TCRdb re-called the PCR reads with MiXCR, one entry per CDR3 protein. The profile shows some 18,000 distinct CDR3 sequences, roughly 50% of them singletons. Treatment of the sample: approximately 11-day PBMC culture with coronavirus spike peptide pools or control peptides (ViraFEST assay). These receptors have no known antigen. Here the sequenced sample was CD4+ T cells from blood, cultured in vitro, taken after SARS-CoV-2 vaccination. These receptors were collected from a human donor who had recovered from COVID-19.

This clonotype occurred a few times. At one end, the junction sequence differs from germline, possibly due to a read error. This chain joins TRBV24-1 and TRBJ1-2, with TRBD1 identical over 7 bases. Looked up from germline, CDR1 is KGHDR and CDR2 is SFDVKD. CDR3 length equals 10 residues. CDR3 nucleotides: TGTGCCACCAGTGATCGACAGGGCTCCTTC. Translation: CATSDRQGSF.

The V and J genes are TRBV19 and TRBJ2-3; D ambiguous. The V and J ends lost 7 bases and 0 bases respectively, with 8 bases between them. Germline V gives CDR1 LNHDA, CDR2 SQIVND (reference sequence). CDR3 length: 13 amino acids. The CDR3, as DNA: TGTGCCAGTACAAGCTGGAGCACAGATACGCAGTATTTT. This codes for CASTSWSTDTQYF.

The chain carries TRBV27 and TRBJ2-5; 8 bases line up with TRBD2. The CDR3 contains 16 residues. Per germline, CDR1 MNHEY and CDR2 SMNVEV (reference sequence). V shed 0 bases and J 4 bases; nucleotides not matched to a gene: 7. The CDR3 spells CASSLSFGLALETQYF. The CDR3 DNA sequence: TGTGCCAGCAGTTTATCATTCGGACTAGCTCTAGAGACCCAGTACTTC.

This clonotype was picked up a small number of times. The CDR3 region has the DNA TGTGCCAGCAGCAAAGGATCCTTTCCTGGAAACACCATATATTTT. As protein: CASSKGSFPGNTIYF. V usage is TRBV21-1 and J usage is TRBJ1-3. TRBV21-1 is reported as a pseudogene. The CDR3 is made up of 15 amino acids.

V is TRBV5-1 and J is TRBJ2-7, with D unclear. V lost 2 bases and J 5 bases, leaving 14 bases between the germline ends. Germline lookup yields CDR1 SGHRS and CDR2 YFSETQ. The CDR3 has 14 amino acids. CDR3 amino acids: CASSFVELSHEQYF. The CDR3 nucleotides are TGCGCCAGCAGCTTCGTTGAACTGTCGCACGAGCAGTACTTC.

The V call is TRBV6-1, the J call TRBJ2-3, with 7 bases aligning to TRBD2. Germline CDR1 reads MNHNS; CDR2 reads SASEGT. The J segment lost 5 bases and the V segment lost 7 bases, leaving 9 bases of the junction unmatched. The CDR3 extends over 14 amino acids. CDR3 DNA sequence: TGTGCCAGCACCTGGGGGGGGGAGGGAGATACGCAGTATTTT. Encoded protein: CASTWGGEGDTQYF.

The gene calls are TRBV7-2 and TRBJ1-2; D unresolved. The V end lost 3 bases, the J end lost 8 bases, and 19 bases lay between the germline ends. The CDR3 sequence is 15 residues long. Germline CDR1 SGHTA, CDR2 FQGNSA. The CDR3 is CASSFDGGLRGGYTF. The DNA of the CDR3 is TGTGCCAGCAGCTTCGATGGCGGGTTACGGGGAGGCTACACCTTC.

The rearrangement links TRBV20-1 to TRBJ2-1; D perhaps matches TRBD2 (7 bases). Per the germline V gene, CDR1 is DFQATT and CDR2 is SNEGSKA (reference sequence). This CDR3 is 13 amino acids long. Trimming removed 7 bases at V and 5 bases at J, with 15 bases between. CDR3 sequence (DNA): TGCAGTGGGTGGAAGCGGGACAACAATGAGCAGTTCTTC. Encoded protein: CSGWKRDNNEQFF.

This clonotype appeared a few times. The chain combines TRBV7-2 with TRBJ2-3, with D perhaps TRBD1 (6 bases). V lost 6 bases, J lost 4 bases, and 17 bases lay in between. Germline-derived CDR1 and CDR2 are SGHTA and FQGNSA. The CDR3 spans 15 residues. CDR3 nucleotides: TGTGCCAGCAGTCCAAGGCAGGGGCCAGCAGATACGCAGTATTTT. It is translated as CASSPRQGPADTQYF.

This clonotype was counted only a few times. The genes are TRBV24-1 and TRBJ2-5; D possibly matches TRBD1 or TRBD2 (5 bases each). The CDR3 has 12 amino acids. Germline loops: CDR1 KGHDR, CDR2 SFDVKD. Trimming took off 10 bases at V and 2 bases at J, with 10 bases between the two ends. DNA of the CDR3: TGTGCCACGTCGAGGGGTCAAGAGACCCAGTACTTC. This sequence encodes CATSRGQETQYF.

The rearrangement links TRBV6-1 to TRBJ2-7, with a tentative D call TRBD1 (7 bases). The CDR3 consists of 17 residues. Trimming cost V 6 bases and J 0 bases, with 21 bases left between them. Germline assignment: CDR1 MNHNS and CDR2 SASEGT. The CDR3 DNA reads as TGTGCCAGCAGATTTGGGGCGGGACAGCTAAACTCCTACGAGCAGTACTTC. The encoded protein is CASRFGAGQLNSYEQYF.

The V gene is TRBV6-1, the J gene TRBJ2-5, with 9 bases identical to TRBD1. The CDR3 consists of 15 residues. J was trimmed by 5 bases and V by 6 bases; bases with no gene match: 10. Germline CDR1 reads MNHNS; CDR2 reads SASEGT. The CDR3 DNA reads as TGTGCCAGCAGCCCCAGGACAGGGGACGCCGAGACCCAGTACTTC. Translation gives CASSPRTGDAETQYF.

The chain employs TRBV19 and TRBJ1-6, with unresolved D. Germline V gene lookup returns CDR1 LNHDA and CDR2 SQIVND (reference sequence). V lost 6 bases and J 4 bases, leaving 13 bases between the germline ends. The CDR3 is 15 residues long. The CDR3 nucleotides are TGTGCCAGTAGCGTCGTTGTCAGATATAATTCACCCCTCCACTTT. This translates into CASSVVVRYNSPLHF.

The chain carries TRBV4-2 and TRBJ1-1; D is unclear. Trimming left V 4 bases short and J 5 bases short, with 14 bases between. CDR3 length: 14 residues. The germline gives CDR1 LGHNA, CDR2 YNFKEQ. CDR3 in DNA: TGTGCCAGCAGCCGAGGACTGATGGGGACTGAAGCTTTCTTT. Translation gives CASSRGLMGTEAFF.

The chain recombines TRBV5-4 with TRBJ2-2, with 11 bases fitting TRBD2. CDR1 and CDR2 from the germline V gene are SGHNT and YYREEE (reference sequence). Trimming took 4 bases from V and 0 from J; bases not matched to a gene: 14. The CDR3 length is 20 residues. The CDR3, as DNA: TGTGCCAGCAGCCCGGCGCAAATAGGACTAGCGGGTTCGAACACCGGGGAGCTGTTTTTT. Translation gives CASSPAQIGLAGSNTGELFF.

This clonotype was found a few times. This sequence joins TRBV7-9 and TRBJ2-5, with D unclear. CDR1 is SEHNR and CDR2 is FQNEAQ in the germline V gene (reference sequence). The CDR3 is made up of 11 amino acids. Trimming took 4 bases from V and 2 from J, leaving 2 bases between them. In DNA form, the CDR3 reads TGTGCCAGCAGCTCACAAGAGACCCAGTACTTC. Its protein product is CASSSQETQYF.

This clonotype was counted a few times. The rearrangement links TRBV7-2 to TRBJ2-5; perhaps TRBD2 as D (5 bases). Germline V CDR1 and CDR2: SGHTA, FQGNSA. Trimming left V 5 bases short and J 5 bases short, with 15 bases between. CDR3 length: 14 amino acids. The CDR3 loop reads CASSPGGTWETQYF. The CDR3 coding sequence is TGTGCCAGCAGCCCTGGAGGTACGTGGGAGACCCAGTACTTC. Drawing the rest from reference TRBV7-2 and TRBJ2-5, the complete variable domain is GAGVSQSPSNKVTEKGKDVELRCDPISGHTALYWYRQSLGQGLEFLIYFQGNSAPDKSGLPSDRFSAERTGGSVSTLTIQRTQQEDSAVYLCASSPGGTWETQYFGPGTRLLVL.

The CDR3 reads CASSLGGDSGNTIYF. The CDR3 DNA follows: TGTGCCAGCAGCTTAGGGGGGGACTCTGGAAACACCATATATTTT. The chain combines TRBV7-2 with TRBJ1-3, with D perhaps TRBD1 (5 bases). Trimming cost V 1 base and J 0 bases, with 7 bases left between them. Germline V gene sequence: CDR1 SGHTA, CDR2 FQGNSA. The CDR3 is made up of 15 amino acids.

V usage is TRBV20-1 and J usage is TRBJ2-5, with D tentatively TRBD2 (5 bases). Germline V gene lookup returns CDR1 DFQATT and CDR2 SNEGSKA (reference sequence). V dropped 0 bases and J dropped 4 bases, with 12 bases sitting between them. This CDR3 is built from 14 residues. CDR3 bases: TGCAGTGCTAGAGAGCGGGCCAGTCCAGAGACCCAGTACTTC. Translating it yields CSARERASPETQYF.

V and J are TRBV28 and TRBJ1-2, with D possibly matching TRBD1 (6 bases). There are 13 residues in the CDR3. Between the trimmed V and J ends, which lost 2 bases and 8 bases, there was a span of 12 bases. Per the germline V gene, CDR1 is MDHEN and CDR2 is SYDVKM. CDR3 sequence: CASSLVGRGGYTF. The CDR3 DNA reads TGTGCCAGCAGTTTAGTCGGCAGGGGAGGCTACACCTTC.

V gene TRBV7-2 combines with J gene TRBJ2-6, with 11 nucleotides matching TRBD1. J was trimmed by 0 bases and V by 5 bases; bases with no gene match: 6. The V gene's germline CDR1 is SGHTA and CDR2 FQGNSA. The CDR3 sequence is 18 residues long. The CDR3, as DNA: TGTGCCAGCAGCAGATGGGACAGGGGGAGCTCTGGGGCCAACGTCCTGACTTTC. This gives the protein CASSRWDRGSSGANVLTF.